This T cell receptor beta chain was profiled in a study of blood T cell repertoires in COVID-19. The germline V gene encodes CDR1 MGHRA and CDR2 YSYEKL. This CDR3 comprises 15 residues. Trimming stripped 5 bases from V and 2 bases from J, with 15 bases between. Generated by immunoSEQ multiplex PCR, the TCRdb table keeps only in-frame clones and is missing some. The repertoire consists of about 120,000 clones, with roughly 82% occurring once and the leading ten covering 9% to 14%. Sequencing used peripheral blood. J is TRBJ2-5 and V is TRBV4-1; no clear D. This TCR derives from a human donor in a cohort sampled during active COVID-19. CDR3: CASSSPVVGQETQYF. CDR3 bases: TGCGCCAGCAGCTCCCCCGTTGTCGGGCAAGAGACCCAGTACTTC.